One and the same sample provided the 17 T cell receptor beta chains below, sequenced in a study of PD-1 blockade in classical Hodgkin lymphoma. Every patient experienced relapse after autologous stem cell transplantation, and brentuximab vedotin exposure varied. TCRdb keeps only in-frame clones here, not all; method: immunoSEQ multiplex PCR. Of fewer than 25,000 clones detected, about 80% appear once; the ten largest clones hold 6.7%. The sample in question was peripheral blood mononuclear cells (PBMCs), obtained at baseline. The receptors were sampled from a human donor with classical Hodgkin lymphoma.

V usage is TRBV27 and J usage is TRBJ2-3, with D maybe TRBD1 (8 bases). The CDR3 loop spans 16 amino acids. Per germline, CDR1 MNHEY and CDR2 SMNVEV (reference sequence). V dropped 6 bases and J dropped 0 bases, with 16 bases sitting between them. CDR3 in amino acids: CASSRNRGGSTDTQYF. In nucleotides, the CDR3 is TGTGCCAGCAGCCGGAACAGGGGGGGGAGCACAGATACGCAGTATTTT.

Written as DNA, the CDR3 is TGTGCCATCTATTCCAGGGGGCGAAGGCCCGAAGCTTTCTTT. Translated, it gives CAIYSRGRRPEAFF. V and J are TRBV19 and TRBJ1-1; 8 bases match TRBD1. CDR3 length equals 14 residues. Germline V gene data show CDR1 as LNHDA and CDR2 as SQIVND (reference sequence). The trim removed 10 bases at V and 8 bases at J, leaving 15 bases unmatched.

This chain joins TRBV4-1 and TRBJ2-3; 9 bases line up with TRBD2. The CDR3 spans 16 residues. CDR1 is MGHRA and CDR2 is YSYEKL in the germline V gene. The junction had 5 bases not matched to a gene; V was cut back by 1 base and J by 3 bases. CDR3 nucleotides: TGCGCCAGCAGCCAAGTCGGTAGCGGGGGTACAGATACGCAGTATTTT. It is translated as CASSQVGSGGTDTQYF.

The chain joins TRBV9 to TRBJ1-6; possibly TRBD1 for D (6 bases). The CDR3 contains 15 residues. From germline, CDR1 is SGDLS and CDR2 YYNGEE. Trimming stripped 0 bases from V and 7 bases from J, with 11 bases between. The DNA for the CDR3 is TGTGCCAGCAGCGTAGAGGGGGGCGCGAATTCACCCCTCCACTTT. It translates to CASSVEGGANSPLHF.

A few counts support this clone. CDR3 sequence (DNA): TGTGCCAGCAGTGATTTTACCGAGGGGCCCCTCCACTTT. Translating it yields CASSDFTEGPLHF. The chain links TRBV2 to TRBJ1-6; D is possibly TRBD1 (5 bases). Trimming stripped 3 bases from V and 13 bases from J, with 13 bases between. The CDR3 sequence is 13 residues long. In germline, CDR1 is SNHLY, CDR2 FYNNEI.

Relative to its sample, this clone is medium-sized. CDR3 sequence: CASRRGGTGNTIYF. In nucleotides, the CDR3 is TGTGCCAGTAGGCGGGGGGGAACTGGAAACACCATATATTTT. The chain couples TRBV19 to TRBJ1-3; D might be TRBD1 (5 bases). Germline CDR1 reads LNHDA; CDR2 reads SQIVND (reference sequence). V dropped 6 bases and J dropped 2 bases, with 11 bases sitting between them. This CDR3 is 14 amino acids long.

The chain is built from TRBV6-6 and TRBJ1-1; 8 nucleotides align to TRBD1. With V trimmed by 2 bases and J by 1 base, 3 bases remained unmatched. Germline V lookup: CDR1 MNHNY, CDR2 SVGAGI (reference sequence). The CDR3 consists of 15 residues. This CDR3 reads CASSYGGTGNTEAFF. The CDR3 DNA reads TGTGCCAGCAGTTACGGGGGGACAGGGAACACTGAAGCTTTCTTT.

This chain uses TRBV10-3 with TRBJ2-2, with D perhaps TRBD1 (6 bases). There are 14 residues in the CDR3. V was cut by 10 bases and J by 5 bases, with 17 bases left in between. CDR1 is ENHRY and CDR2 is SYGVKD in the germline V gene. In DNA form, the CDR3 reads TGTGCCACTCAGGGGCAGCTACGAACCGGGGAGCTGTTTTTT. It translates to CATQGQLRTGELFF.

This clone has more than one count but fewer than ten. The chain has TRBV27 and TRBJ1-6; weak D call: TRBD1 (5 bases). This CDR3 region has 15 residues. Germline V gives CDR1 MNHEY, CDR2 SMNVEV (reference sequence). V dropped 2 bases and J dropped 7 bases, with 12 bases sitting between them. CDR3 residues: CASSLGRVVNSPLHF. DNA for the CDR3: TGTGCCAGCAGTTTAGGCAGGGTCGTCAATTCACCCCTCCACTTT.

This chain connects TRBV2 to TRBJ2-5; 11 bases map to TRBD1. The CDR3 covers 13 residues. With 8 bases clipped from V and 5 bases from J, the junction kept 4 bases outside the gene matches. Germline CDR1 and CDR2: SNHLY and FYNNEI. The CDR3, as DNA: TGTGCCAGCTGGGACAGGGGGAAGGAGACCCAGTACTTC. This translates into CASWDRGKETQYF.

The chain employs TRBV2 and TRBJ2-7; TRBD1 aligns across 8 bases. J lost 7 bases, V lost 8 bases, and 10 bases had no gene match. The CDR3 extends over 13 amino acids. In germline, CDR1 is SNHLY, CDR2 FYNNEI. CDR3 nucleotides: TGTGCCAGCGGCGAGGACAGGGAAATGGAGCAGTACTTC. Amino acids: CASGEDREMEQYF.

The chain couples TRBV7-2 to TRBJ2-7; D might be TRBD1 (6 bases). This CDR3 region has 15 residues. Trimming removed 4 bases at V and 5 bases at J, with 18 bases between. In germline, CDR1 is SGHTA, CDR2 FQGNSA. The CDR3 reads CASSSGVGGYNEQYF. For the CDR3, the DNA is TGTGCCAGCAGCTCAGGGGTTGGTGGGTATAACGAGCAGTACTTC.

The V call is TRBV5-1, the J call TRBJ1-4, with D unresolved. The ends were cut back, 4 bases at V and 2 bases at J, with 12 bases in the middle. The CDR3 contains 15 residues. Germline CDR1 is SGHRS and CDR2 is YFSETQ. Written as DNA, the CDR3 is TGCGCCAGCAGCCCGAACCCGGGCACTAATGAAAAACTGTTTTTT. This encodes CASSPNPGTNEKLFF. Based on the CDR3 plus reference TRBV5-1 and TRBJ1-4, the full variable domain is KAGVTQTPRYLIKTRGQQVTLSCSPISGHRSVSWYQQTPGQGLQFLFEYFSETQRNKGNFPGRFSGRQFSNSRSEMNVSTLELGDSALYLCASSPNPGTNEKLFFGSGTQLSVL.

The genes are TRBV19 and TRBJ2-7, with a weak D call TRBD1 (5 bases). Germline assignment: CDR1 LNHDA and CDR2 SQIVND (reference sequence). The length of the CDR3 is 13 residues. The germline V and J ends were trimmed by 6 bases and 2 bases, with 11 bases remaining between them. CDR3 coding DNA: TGTGCCAGTAGCCAGGGCATGCCCTACGAGCAGTACTTC. As protein: CASSQGMPYEQYF.

V is TRBV6-4 and J is TRBJ2-3; TRBD1 matches at 8 bases. CDR3 length: 16 residues. V trimming: 6 bases; J trimming: 1 base; junction bases outside the gene matches: 9. Germline V lookup: CDR1 MRHNA, CDR2 SNTAGT. The CDR3 nucleotides read TGTGCCAGCAGCCTCGACCCGGGACAGGGCACAGATACGCAGTATTTT. Encoded protein: CASSLDPGQGTDTQYF.

V usage is TRBV7-6 and J usage is TRBJ2-7; D call uncertain. The CDR3 length is 12 residues. The germline gives CDR1 SGHVS, CDR2 FNYEAQ. V shed 1 base and J shed 5 bases, with 6 bases lying between them. CDR3 region: CASSLGGDEQYF. For the CDR3, the DNA is TGTGCCAGCAGCTTAGGAGGCGACGAGCAGTACTTC.

The chain is built from TRBV7-8 and TRBJ1-6; no clear D. This CDR3 spans 14 amino acids. The germline V gene has CDR1 SGHVS and CDR2 FQNEAQ. The ends were cut back, 1 base at V and 5 bases at J, with 6 bases in the middle. Written as DNA, the CDR3 is TGTGCCAGCAGCTTAGAAGTAAATAATTCACCCCTCCACTTT. Translated, it gives CASSLEVNNSPLHF.